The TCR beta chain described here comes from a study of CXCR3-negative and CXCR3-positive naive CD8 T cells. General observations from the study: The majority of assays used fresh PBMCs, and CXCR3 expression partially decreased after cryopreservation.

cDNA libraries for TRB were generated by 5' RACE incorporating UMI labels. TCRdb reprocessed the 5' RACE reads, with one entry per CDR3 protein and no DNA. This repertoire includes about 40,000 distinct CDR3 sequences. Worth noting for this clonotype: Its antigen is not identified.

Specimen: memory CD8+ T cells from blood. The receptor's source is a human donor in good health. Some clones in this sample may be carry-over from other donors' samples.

The CDR3 protein is CATSTSEDTGELFF. The gene calls are TRBV6-4 and TRBJ2-2; without DNA, the TCRdb call of TRBD2 cannot be checked. Germline CDR1 reads MRHNA; CDR2 reads SNTAGT. The CDR3 has 14 amino acids.